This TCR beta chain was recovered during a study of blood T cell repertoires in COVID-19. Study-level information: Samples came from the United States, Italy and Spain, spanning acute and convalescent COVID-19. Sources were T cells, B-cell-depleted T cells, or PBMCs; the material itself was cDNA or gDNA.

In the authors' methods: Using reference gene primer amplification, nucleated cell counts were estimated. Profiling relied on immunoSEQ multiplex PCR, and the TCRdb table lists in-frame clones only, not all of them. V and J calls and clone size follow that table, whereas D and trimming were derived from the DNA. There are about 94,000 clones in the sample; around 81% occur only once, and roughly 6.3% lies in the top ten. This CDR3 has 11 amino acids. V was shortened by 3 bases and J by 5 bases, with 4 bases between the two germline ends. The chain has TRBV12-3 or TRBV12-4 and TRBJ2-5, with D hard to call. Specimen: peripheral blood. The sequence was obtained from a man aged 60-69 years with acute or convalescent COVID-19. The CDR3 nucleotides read TGTGCCAGCAGTTTTGCGGAGACCCAGTACTTC. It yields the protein CASSFAETQYF.